This T cell receptor (beta chain) was sequenced for a study of CD8+ T cells in alopecia areata. The wider study: Patients in the study were on tofacitinib for 6 to 18 months, then off it for 6 months.

This clone was counted only a few times. V was trimmed by 5 bases and J by 1 base, leaving 10 bases between them. The CDR3 is made up of 13 amino acids. Germline V gene data show CDR1 as SQVTM and CDR2 as ANQGSEA. Sequencing templates came from extracted RNA that was reverse transcribed into cDNA. Some clones are missing from TCRdb's copy, which holds only in-frame ones; the method was immunoSEQ multiplex PCR. Of 150,000 to 200,000 clones listed, 50% to 70% were seen once; the top ten hold roughly 14%. The source material was CD4+ T cells sorted from blood, sampled at week 0. The chain recombines TRBV29-1 with TRBJ2-3; D unclear. This receptor was taken from a human donor with alopecia areata. The CDR3 loop is CSVLASGTDTQYF. The CDR3 DNA reads as TGCAGCGTTCTTGCCTCCGGCACAGATACGCAGTATTTT.